This T cell receptor (beta chain) originates from a study of monozygotic twins with inflammatory bowel disease. The study, taken as a whole, reports: Relative clonotype sharing with others was diminished in IBD patients versus healthy twins, particularly with disease activity.

From whole blood, total RNA was isolated without any sorting of T cells. PCR of TCRalpha and TCRbeta cDNA was nested, with two rounds of 16 and 9 cycles. TCRdb re-called the 5' RACE reads; every CDR3 protein appears as one record, without DNA. This table holds just over 300,000 distinct CDR3 sequences. Germline CDR1 is MNHNS and CDR2 is SASEGT. The CDR3 runs 18 residues. Notes on this clonotype: Its antigen is as yet unknown.

The genes are TRBV6-1 and TRBJ2-2; TCRdb's D call, TRBD1, is unchecked because there is no DNA. This TCR came from a human donor with ulcerative colitis or Crohn's disease, or a healthy co-twin of an affected twin (not recorded which). The sample was blood. The CDR3 reads CASSTERKTRTGTGELFF.